This entry lists 13 T cell receptor beta chains sequenced from one sample in a study of regulatory T cells in long-lasting Graves disease. Stated time point: newly diagnosed GD, antithyroid drugs for less than 3 months. Extracted RNA from PBMCs served as the source of the TCR library. CDR3-region Arm-PCR and iRepertoire HTBI primers produced the TCR beta libraries. A single record per CDR3 protein comes from TCRdb applying MiXCR to the multiplex PCR reads. The sample lists about 620,000 distinct CDR3 sequences, roughly 15% seen once, with 15% to 20% in the top ten. These data also featured in a second study, about T cells in Graves' hyperthyroidism and ophthalmopathy.

The sequencing used peripheral blood mononuclear cells (PBMCs), collected at new diagnosis, from a patient treated with antithyroid drugs. The receptors originated from a woman in her twenties or thirties with Graves disease.

This rearrangement joins TRBV20-1 to TRBJ2-7, with D hard to call. Deletions cut 0 bases from V and 0 bases from J, with 9 bases between. Germline V gene sequence: CDR1 DFQATT, CDR2 SNEGSKA (reference sequence). The CDR3 runs to 14 residues. The CDR3 bases are TGCAGTGCTAGAGAGGTCGTGGGCTCCTACGAGCAGTACTTC. This sequence encodes CSAREVVGSYEQYF.

This clonotype has just a few counts. V and J are TRBV3-1 and TRBJ1-1; D ambiguous. The CDR3 contains 13 residues. CDR1 LGHDT and CDR2 YNNKEL come from the germline V gene (reference sequence). Between the trimmed V and J ends, which lost 1 base and 8 bases, there was a span of 11 bases. CDR3 amino acids: CASSQGRNREAFF. For the CDR3, the DNA is TGTGCCAGCAGCCAAGGGAGGAACAGAGAAGCTTTCTTT.

This clonotype was observed many times. The chain joins TRBV2 to TRBJ2-7; D not resolved. The germline V gene encodes CDR1 SNHLY and CDR2 FYNNEI. CDR3 length: 11 residues. With 6 bases removed from V and 4 bases from J, the gap between germline ends came to 7 bases. The CDR3 DNA follows: TGTGCCAGCAGCGAGGCATACGAGCAGTACTTC. Translating gives CASSEAYEQYF.

The chain couples TRBV6-2 or TRBV6-3 to TRBJ2-4; 8 bases map to TRBD1. The J call may not be correct, given that the DNA end is closer to TRBJ2-5. Germline CDR1 MNHEY, CDR2 SVGEGT. The CDR3 has 15 amino acids. CDR3 nucleotide sequence: TGTGCCAGCAGCCGGAGCTTGGCAGGGGGCAAGACCCAGTACTTC. Translating gives CASSRSLAGGKTQYF.

The sample holds many counts of this clonotype. The chain links TRBV6-9 to TRBJ1-4, with D tentatively TRBD1 (5 bases). Deletions cut 4 bases from V and 8 bases from J, with 11 bases between. The CDR3 loop spans 13 amino acids. Germline CDR1 is MNHGY and CDR2 is SVAAGI. The CDR3 sequence: CASSLTRVEKLFF. The CDR3 nucleotides are TGTGCCAGCAGTTTAACCAGGGTCGAAAAACTGTTTTTT.

V usage is TRBV7-2 and J usage is TRBJ2-7; D possibly corresponds to TRBD2 (6 bases). Per the germline V gene, CDR1 is SGHTA and CDR2 is FQGNSA. With 4 bases removed from V and 2 bases from J, the gap between germline ends came to 12 bases. This CDR3 spans 14 amino acids. This chain's CDR3 is CASSSSPGAYEQYF. In nucleotides, the CDR3 is TGTGCCAGCAGCTCCTCCCCGGGGGCCTACGAGCAGTACTTC.

This clonotype came up many times. This chain uses TRBV5-1 with TRBJ2-1; tentative D call: TRBD2 (6 bases). This CDR3 spans 15 amino acids. Germline V lookup: CDR1 SGHRS, CDR2 YFSETQ. Trimming removed 0 bases from V and 7 bases from J, with 14 bases in between. In DNA, the CDR3 is TGCGCCAGCAGCTTGGGAGAGGGCGGGGTGAATGAGCAGTTCTTC. It yields the protein CASSLGEGGVNEQFF.

This clonotype was counted only a few times. This rearrangement joins TRBV11-2 to TRBJ1-3; tentatively, D is TRBD1 (5 bases). The CDR3 is 15 residues long. Germline V gene lookup returns CDR1 SGHAT and CDR2 FQNNGV. With 4 bases removed from V and 4 bases from J, the gap between germline ends came to 14 bases. The chain's CDR3 is CASSYSVGVGNTIYF. The CDR3 nucleotides are TGTGCCAGCAGCTATTCGGTGGGGGTCGGAAACACCATATATTTT.

This clonotype was found many times. The chain joins TRBV9 to TRBJ1-2, with 8 bases that match TRBD1. Unmatched junction bases numbered 3, after V lost 3 bases and J lost 5 bases. Germline CDR1 is SGDLS and CDR2 is YYNGEE. CDR3 length: 13 amino acids. The CDR3 nucleotides read TGTGCCAGCAGCGCACGGACAGGGTATGGCTACACCTTC. Its protein is CASSARTGYGYTF. Together with reference TRBV9 and TRBJ1-2, the CDR3 gives the full variable domain: DSGVTQTPKHLITATGQRVTLRCSPRSGDLSVYWYQQSLDQGLQFLIQYYNGEERAKGNILERFSAQQFPDLHSELNLSSLELGDSALYFCASSARTGYGYTFGSGTRLTVV.

This clonotype was counted many times. V usage is TRBV6-1 and J usage is TRBJ1-2, with D maybe TRBD1 (6 bases). Trimming stripped 5 bases from V and 6 bases from J, with 22 bases between. Germline CDR1 reads MNHNS; CDR2 reads SASEGT. This CDR3 contains 16 residues. The CDR3, as DNA: TGTGCCAGCAGTCCCCTCCAAGCTGGACAGCCTCATGGCTACACCTTC. It encodes CASSPLQAGQPHGYTF.

This clonotype occurred many times. This chain joins TRBV29-1 and TRBJ1-2; D not resolved. Germline CDR1 reads SQVTM; CDR2 reads ANQGSEA. Trimming cost V 1 base and J 4 bases, with 16 bases left between them. CDR3 length: 15 amino acids. The DNA for the CDR3 is TGCAGCGTTGAAGGAGCGCTCGGGGAAATCTATGGCTACACCTTC. Amino acids: CSVEGALGEIYGYTF.

The sample holds many counts of this clonotype. The chain combines TRBV6-1 with TRBJ1-2, with TRBD1 identical over 11 bases. V was pared by 8 bases and J by 4 bases, with 12 bases of the junction left unmatched. The CDR3 is 16 residues long. Per germline, CDR1 MNHNS and CDR2 SASEGT. CDR3 DNA: TGTGCCAGCGCTCATTCGTTCGGACAGGGGGCCTATGGCTACACCTTC. Residues: CASAHSFGQGAYGYTF.

The rearrangement uses TRBV9 and TRBJ2-7; TRBD2 agrees at 9 bases. The CDR3 extends over 18 amino acids. Germline lookup yields CDR1 SGDLS and CDR2 YYNGEE. The trim removed 0 bases at V and 2 bases at J, leaving 12 bases unmatched. The CDR3 here is CASSVDPSGMGATYEQYF. CDR3 DNA sequence: TGTGCCAGCAGCGTAGACCCTAGCGGGATGGGAGCGACCTACGAGCAGTACTTC.